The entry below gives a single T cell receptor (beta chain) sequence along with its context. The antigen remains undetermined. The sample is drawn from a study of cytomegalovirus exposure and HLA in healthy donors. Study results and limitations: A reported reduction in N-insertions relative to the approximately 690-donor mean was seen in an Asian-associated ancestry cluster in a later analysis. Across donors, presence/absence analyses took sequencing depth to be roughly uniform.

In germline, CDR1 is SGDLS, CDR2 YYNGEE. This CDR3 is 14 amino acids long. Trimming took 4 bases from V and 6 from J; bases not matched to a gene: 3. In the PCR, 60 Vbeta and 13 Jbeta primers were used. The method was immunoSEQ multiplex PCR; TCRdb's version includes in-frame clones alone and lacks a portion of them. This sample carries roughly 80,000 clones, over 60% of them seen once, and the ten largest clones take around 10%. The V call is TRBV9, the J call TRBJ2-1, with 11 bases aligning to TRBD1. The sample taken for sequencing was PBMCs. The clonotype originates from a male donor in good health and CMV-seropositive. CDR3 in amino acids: CASSHGTGGNEQFF. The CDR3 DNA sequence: TGTGCCAGCAGCCACGGGACAGGGGGCAATGAGCAGTTCTTC.